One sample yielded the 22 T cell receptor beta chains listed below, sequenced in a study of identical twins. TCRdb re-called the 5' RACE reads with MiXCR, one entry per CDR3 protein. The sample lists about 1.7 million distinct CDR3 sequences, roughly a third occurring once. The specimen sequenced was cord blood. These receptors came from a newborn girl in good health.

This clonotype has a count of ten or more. In DNA, the CDR3 is TGTGCCATCAGACCGGGAACAAACTATGGCTACACCTTC. This codes for CAIRPGTNYGYTF. This rearrangement joins TRBV10-3 to TRBJ1-2; D gene ambiguous. V was pared by 6 bases and J by 2 bases, with 10 bases between. The CDR3 has 13 residues. The V gene's germline CDR1 is ENHRY and CDR2 SYGVKD.

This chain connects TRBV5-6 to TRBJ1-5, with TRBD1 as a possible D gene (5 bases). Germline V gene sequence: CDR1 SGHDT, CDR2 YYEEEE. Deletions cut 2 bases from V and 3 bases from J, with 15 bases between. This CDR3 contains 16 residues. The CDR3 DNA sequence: TGTGCCAGCAGCTTACACTCAGGGATTCCCAATCAGCCCCAGCATTTT. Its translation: CASSLHSGIPNQPQHF.

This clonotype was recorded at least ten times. The DNA of the CDR3 is TGTGCCAGCAGCTTAGACAGTGGCTACACCTTC. Translating gives CASSLDSGYTF. This chain joins TRBV7-9 and TRBJ1-2; D is ambiguous. The CDR3 is 11 residues long. Germline V lookup: CDR1 SEHNR, CDR2 FQNEAQ (reference sequence). Trimming pared 1 base from V and 7 bases from J, leaving 4 bases between.

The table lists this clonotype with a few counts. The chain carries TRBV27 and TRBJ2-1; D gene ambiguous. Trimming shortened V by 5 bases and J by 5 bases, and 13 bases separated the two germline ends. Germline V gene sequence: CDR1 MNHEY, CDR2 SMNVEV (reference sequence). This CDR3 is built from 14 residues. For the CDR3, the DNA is TGTGCCAGCAGTCCCACGGAACGACACAATGAGCAGTTCTTC. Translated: CASSPTERHNEQFF.

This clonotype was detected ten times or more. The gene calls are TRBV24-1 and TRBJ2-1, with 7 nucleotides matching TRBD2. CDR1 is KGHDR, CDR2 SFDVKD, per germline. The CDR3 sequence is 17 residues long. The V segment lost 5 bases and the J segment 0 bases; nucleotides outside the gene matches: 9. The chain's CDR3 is CATSAVVKRGSYNEQFF. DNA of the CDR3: TGTGCCACCAGTGCCGTCGTCAAGCGGGGCTCCTACAATGAGCAGTTCTTC.

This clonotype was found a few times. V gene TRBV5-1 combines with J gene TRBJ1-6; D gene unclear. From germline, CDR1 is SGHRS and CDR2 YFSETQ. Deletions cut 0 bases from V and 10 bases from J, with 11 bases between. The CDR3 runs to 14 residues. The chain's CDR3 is CASSLEIRSSPLHF. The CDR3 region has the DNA TGCGCCAGCAGCTTGGAAATACGAAGCTCACCCCTCCACTTT. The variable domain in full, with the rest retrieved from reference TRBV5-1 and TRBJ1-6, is KAGVTQTPRYLIKTRGQQVTLSCSPISGHRSVSWYQQTPGQGLQFLFEYFSETQRNKGNFPGRFSGRQFSNSRSEMNVSTLELGDSALYLCASSLEIRSSPLHFGNGTRLTVT.

The chain's CDR3 is CASSFRRPGAENEQFF. Here the CDR3 DNA reads TGTGCCAGCAGCTTTAGACGGCCCGGGGCGGAGAATGAGCAGTTCTTC. V and J are TRBV7-9 and TRBJ2-1, with D possibly being TRBD1 or TRBD2 (5 bases each). CDR1 is SEHNR and CDR2 is FQNEAQ in the germline V gene (reference sequence). With 3 bases removed from V and 7 bases from J, the gap between germline ends came to 19 bases. The CDR3 length is 16 residues.

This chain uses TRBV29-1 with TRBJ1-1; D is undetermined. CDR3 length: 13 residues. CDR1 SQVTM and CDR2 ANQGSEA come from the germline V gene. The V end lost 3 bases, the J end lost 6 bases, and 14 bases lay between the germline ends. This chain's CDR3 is CSVDQALGAEAFF. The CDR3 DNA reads TGCAGCGTTGATCAAGCTTTGGGCGCTGAAGCTTTCTTT.

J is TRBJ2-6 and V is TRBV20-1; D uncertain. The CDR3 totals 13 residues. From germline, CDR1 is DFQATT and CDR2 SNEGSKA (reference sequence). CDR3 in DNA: TGCAGCGGAGTCCCTAATGGGGCCAACGTCCTGACTTTC. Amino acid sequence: CSGVPNGANVLTF.

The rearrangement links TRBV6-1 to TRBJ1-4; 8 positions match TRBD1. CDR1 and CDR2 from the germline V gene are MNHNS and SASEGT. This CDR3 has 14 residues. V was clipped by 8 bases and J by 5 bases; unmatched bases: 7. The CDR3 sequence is CASRPDRVNEKLFF. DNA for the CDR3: TGTGCCAGCCGCCCGGACAGGGTAAATGAAAAACTGTTTTTT.

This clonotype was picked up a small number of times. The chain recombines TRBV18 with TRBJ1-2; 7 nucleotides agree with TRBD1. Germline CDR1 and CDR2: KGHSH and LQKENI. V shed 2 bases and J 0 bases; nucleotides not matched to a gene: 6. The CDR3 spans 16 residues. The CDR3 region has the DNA TGTGCCAGCTCACCAACAGGGGCCTCAGCTAACTATGGCTACACCTTC. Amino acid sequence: CASSPTGASANYGYTF.

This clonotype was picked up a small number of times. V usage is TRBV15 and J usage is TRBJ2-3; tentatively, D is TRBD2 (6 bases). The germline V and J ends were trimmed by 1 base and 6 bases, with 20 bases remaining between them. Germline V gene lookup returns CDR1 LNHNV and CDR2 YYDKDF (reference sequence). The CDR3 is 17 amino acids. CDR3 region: CATSRGFETSLSDTQYF. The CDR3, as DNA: TGTGCCACCAGCAGAGGATTTGAGACTAGTCTGTCGGATACGCAGTATTTT.

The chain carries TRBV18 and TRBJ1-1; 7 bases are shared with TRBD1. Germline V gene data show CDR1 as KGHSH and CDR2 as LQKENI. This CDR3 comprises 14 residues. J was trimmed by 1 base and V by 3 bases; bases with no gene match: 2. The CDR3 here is CASSPEGANTEAFF. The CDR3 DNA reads TGTGCCAGCTCACCTGAGGGGGCGAACACTGAAGCTTTCTTT. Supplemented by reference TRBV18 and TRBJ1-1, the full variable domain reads NAGVMQNPRHLVRRRGQEARLRCSPMKGHSHVYWYRQLPEEGLKFMVYLQKENIIDESGMPKERFSAEFPKEGPSILRIQQVVRGDSAAYFCASSPEGANTEAFFGQGTRLTVV.

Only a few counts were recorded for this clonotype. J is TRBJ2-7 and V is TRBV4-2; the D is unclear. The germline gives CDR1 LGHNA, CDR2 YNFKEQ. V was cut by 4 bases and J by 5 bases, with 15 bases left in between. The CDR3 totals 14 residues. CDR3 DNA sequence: TGTGCCAGCAGCCCTTTTAGATTTACCCACGAGCAGTACTTC. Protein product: CASSPFRFTHEQYF.

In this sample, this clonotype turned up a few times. The CDR3 DNA is TGTGCCAGCAGCTCGACTAGCGGGAGTTCGTCGAATGAGCAGTTCTTC. It translates to CASSSTSGSSSNEQFF. The chain links TRBV7-6 to TRBJ2-1, with 12 bases that match TRBD2. J lost 7 bases, V lost 4 bases, and 8 bases had no gene match. In germline, CDR1 is SGHVS, CDR2 FNYEAQ. The CDR3 is 16 residues long.

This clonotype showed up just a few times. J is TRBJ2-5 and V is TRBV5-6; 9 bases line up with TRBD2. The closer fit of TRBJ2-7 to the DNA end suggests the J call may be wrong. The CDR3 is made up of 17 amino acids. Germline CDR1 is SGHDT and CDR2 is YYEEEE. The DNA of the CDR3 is TGTGCCAGCAGCTTGTTGGTTAGCGGGGGCCAGGATTTCGAGCAGTACTTC. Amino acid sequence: CASSLLVSGGQDFEQYF.

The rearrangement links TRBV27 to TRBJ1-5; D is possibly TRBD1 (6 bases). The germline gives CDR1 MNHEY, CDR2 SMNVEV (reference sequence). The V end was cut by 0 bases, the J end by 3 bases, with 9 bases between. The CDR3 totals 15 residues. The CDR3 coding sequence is TGTGCCAGCAGTTTATCCCGGGACAACAATCAGCCCCAGCATTTT. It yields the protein CASSLSRDNNQPQHF.

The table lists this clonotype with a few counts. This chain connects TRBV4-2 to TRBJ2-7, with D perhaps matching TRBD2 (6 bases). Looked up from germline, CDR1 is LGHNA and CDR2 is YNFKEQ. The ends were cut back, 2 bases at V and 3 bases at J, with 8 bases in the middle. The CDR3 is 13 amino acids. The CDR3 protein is CASSQSGLYEQYF. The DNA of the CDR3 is TGTGCCAGCAGCCAATCGGGACTCTACGAGCAGTACTTC.

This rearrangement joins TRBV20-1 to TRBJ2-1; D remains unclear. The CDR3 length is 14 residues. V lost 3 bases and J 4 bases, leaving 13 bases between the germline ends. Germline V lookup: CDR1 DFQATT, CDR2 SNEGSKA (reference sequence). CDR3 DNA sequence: TGCAGTGCTAGTCGTCGGAGCGAATACAATGAGCAGTTCTTC. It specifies CSASRRSEYNEQFF.

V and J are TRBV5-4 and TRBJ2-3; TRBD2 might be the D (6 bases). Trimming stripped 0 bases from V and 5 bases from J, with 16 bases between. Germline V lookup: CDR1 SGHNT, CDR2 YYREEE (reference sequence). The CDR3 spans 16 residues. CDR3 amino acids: CASSLAPGRGGDTQYF. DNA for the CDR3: TGTGCCAGCAGCTTGGCTCCGGGACGGGGAGGAGATACGCAGTATTTT.

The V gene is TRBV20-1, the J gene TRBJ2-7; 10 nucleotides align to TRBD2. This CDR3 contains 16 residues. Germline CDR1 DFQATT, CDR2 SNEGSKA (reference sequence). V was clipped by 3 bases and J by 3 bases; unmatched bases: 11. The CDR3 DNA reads TGCAGTGCTAGCCCGCATGCTAGCGGGAGTGTCTACGAGCAGTACTTC. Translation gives CSASPHASGSVYEQYF.

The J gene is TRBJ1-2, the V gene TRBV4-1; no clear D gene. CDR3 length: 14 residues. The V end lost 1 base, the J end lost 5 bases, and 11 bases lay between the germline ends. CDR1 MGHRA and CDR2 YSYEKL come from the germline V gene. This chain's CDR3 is CASSQGIAFYGYTF. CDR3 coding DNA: TGCGCCAGCAGCCAAGGGATCGCATTTTATGGCTACACCTTC.